This T cell receptor beta chain was profiled in a study of graft-versus-host responses after intestinal transplantation. About the study: Every transplant recipient was induced with anti-thymocyte globulin, then maintained on tacrolimus and steroids for around 3 years.

Method: immunoSEQ multiplex PCR; TCRdb's copy keeps in-frame clones and lacks some. The table has 55,000 to 75,000 clones, under 90% seen once. Comments on this clone: Antigen unknown.

CDR1 is MNHNS, CDR2 SASEGT, per germline. The CDR3 has 15 amino acids. Trimming cost V 5 bases and J 8 bases; bases outside gene matches: 9. Study-level points and caveats: Early after transplant, HvG declines were associated with peak levels of circulating GvH clones.

The sequences come from unstimulated CD4+ T cells sorted from spleen or lymph node cells, collected before transplant. This clonotype was obtained from a human donor who was the organ donor for an intestinal transplant. The chain carries TRBV6-1 and TRBJ1-6; TRBD1 agrees at 7 bases. The CDR3 DNA reads as TGTGCCAGCAGTTCATCGGGACAGCCGGATTCACCCCTCCACTTT. Residues: CASSSSGQPDSPLHF.